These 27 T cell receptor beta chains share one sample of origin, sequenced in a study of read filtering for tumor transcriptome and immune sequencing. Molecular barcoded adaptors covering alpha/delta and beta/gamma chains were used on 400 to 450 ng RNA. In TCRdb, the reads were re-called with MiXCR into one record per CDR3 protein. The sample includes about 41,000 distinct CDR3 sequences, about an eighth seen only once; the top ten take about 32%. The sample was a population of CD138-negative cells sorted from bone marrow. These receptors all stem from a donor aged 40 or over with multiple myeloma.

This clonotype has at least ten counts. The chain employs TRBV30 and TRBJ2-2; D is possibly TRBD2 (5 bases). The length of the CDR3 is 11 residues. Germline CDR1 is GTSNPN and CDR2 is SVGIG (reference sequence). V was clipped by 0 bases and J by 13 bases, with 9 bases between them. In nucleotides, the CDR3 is TGTGCCTGGAGTGTAGTAGGGAGGCTGTTTTTT. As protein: CAWSVVGRLFF.

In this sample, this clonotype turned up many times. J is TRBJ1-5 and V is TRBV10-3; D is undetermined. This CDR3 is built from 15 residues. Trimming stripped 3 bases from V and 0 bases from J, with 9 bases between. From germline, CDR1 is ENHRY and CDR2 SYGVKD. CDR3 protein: CAISDFGVSNQPQHF. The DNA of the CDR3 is TGTGCCATCAGTGACTTCGGGGTTAGCAATCAGCCCCAGCATTTT.

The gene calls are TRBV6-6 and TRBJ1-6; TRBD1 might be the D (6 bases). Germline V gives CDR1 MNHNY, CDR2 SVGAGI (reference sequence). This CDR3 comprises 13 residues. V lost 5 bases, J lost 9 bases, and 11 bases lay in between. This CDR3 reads CASSRGNSSPLHF. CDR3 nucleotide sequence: TGTGCCAGCAGTAGGGGGAATAGTTCACCCCTCCACTTT.

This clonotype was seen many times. CDR3 nucleotides: TGCGCCAGCAGCTTGAGCCTAGTTGCGAACACCGGGGAGCTGTTTTTT. The encoded protein is CASSLSLVANTGELFF. The chain has TRBV5-1 and TRBJ2-2; no clear D gene. Trimming shortened V by 1 base and J by 0 bases, and 10 bases separated the two germline ends. Germline V gives CDR1 SGHRS, CDR2 YFSETQ. The CDR3 consists of 16 residues.

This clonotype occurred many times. Written as DNA, the CDR3 is TGTGCCAGCAGCTCAGGGGGCCCGTTATCTGGGGCCAACGTCCTGACTTTC. The encoded protein is CASSSGGPLSGANVLTF. The V call is TRBV7-6, the J call TRBJ2-6, with 8 bases aligning to TRBD1. Germline loops: CDR1 SGHVS, CDR2 FNYEAQ. The CDR3 is 17 residues long. V lost 4 bases to trimming and J lost 1 base; unmatched junction nucleotides: 6.

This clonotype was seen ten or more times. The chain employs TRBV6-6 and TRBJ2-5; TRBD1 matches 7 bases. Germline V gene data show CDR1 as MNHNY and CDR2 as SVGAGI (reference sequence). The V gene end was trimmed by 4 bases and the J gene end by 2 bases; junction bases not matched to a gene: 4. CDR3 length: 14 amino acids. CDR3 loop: CASSSSQGQETQYF. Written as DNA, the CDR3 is TGTGCCAGCAGTTCCTCACAGGGGCAAGAGACCCAGTACTTC.

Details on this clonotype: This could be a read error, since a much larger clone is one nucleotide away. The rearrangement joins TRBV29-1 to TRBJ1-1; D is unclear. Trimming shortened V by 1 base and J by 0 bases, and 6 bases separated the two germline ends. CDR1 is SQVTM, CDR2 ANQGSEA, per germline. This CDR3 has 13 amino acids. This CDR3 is CSVEVPVNTEAFF. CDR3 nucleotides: TGCAGCGTTGAAGTTCCCGTGAACACTGAAGCTTTCTTT.

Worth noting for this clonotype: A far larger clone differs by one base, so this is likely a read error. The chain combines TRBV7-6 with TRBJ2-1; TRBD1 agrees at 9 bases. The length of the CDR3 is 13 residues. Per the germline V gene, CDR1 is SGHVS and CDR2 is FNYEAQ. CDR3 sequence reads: CASIDRGMNERFF. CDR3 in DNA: TGTGCCAGCATCGACAGGGGGATGAATGAGCGGTTCTTC.

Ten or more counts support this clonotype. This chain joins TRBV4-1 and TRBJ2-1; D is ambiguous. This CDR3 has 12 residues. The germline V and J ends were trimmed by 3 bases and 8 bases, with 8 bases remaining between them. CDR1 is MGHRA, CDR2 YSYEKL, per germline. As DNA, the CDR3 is TGCGCCAGCAGCCACCTCTTCGATGAGCAGTTCTTC. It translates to CASSHLFDEQFF.

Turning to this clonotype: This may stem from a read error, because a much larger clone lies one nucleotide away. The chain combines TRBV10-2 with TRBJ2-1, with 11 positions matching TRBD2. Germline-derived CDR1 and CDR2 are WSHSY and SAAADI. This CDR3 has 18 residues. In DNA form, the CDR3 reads TGCGCCAGCAGTGAGTCCTCAACTAGCGGGAGTGGTTACAATGGGCAGTTCTTC. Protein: CASSESSTSGSGYNGQFF.

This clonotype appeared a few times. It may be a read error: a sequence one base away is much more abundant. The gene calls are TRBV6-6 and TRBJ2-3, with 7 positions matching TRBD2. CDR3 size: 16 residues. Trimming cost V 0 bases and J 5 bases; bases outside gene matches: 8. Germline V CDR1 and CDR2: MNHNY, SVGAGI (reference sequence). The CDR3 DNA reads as TGTGCCAGCAGTTACTCTTCTGGCGGGAGTTTAGATACGCAGTATTTT. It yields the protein CASSYSSGGSLDTQYF.

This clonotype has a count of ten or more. CDR3 amino acids: CASSPYQETQYF. CDR3 DNA sequence: TGTGCCAGCAGCCCGTACCAAGAGACCCAGTACTTC. The V gene is TRBV7-2, the J gene TRBJ2-5; D not certain. The CDR3 has 12 amino acids. The ends were cut back, 5 bases at V and 0 bases at J, with 4 bases in the middle. Germline assignment: CDR1 SGHTA and CDR2 FQGNSA.

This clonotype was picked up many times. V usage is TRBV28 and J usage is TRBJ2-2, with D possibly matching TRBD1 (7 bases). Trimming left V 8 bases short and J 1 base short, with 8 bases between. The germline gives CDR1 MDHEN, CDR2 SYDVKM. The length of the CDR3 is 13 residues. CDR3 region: CASQGGNTGELFF. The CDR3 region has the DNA TGTGCCAGCCAGGGGGGGAACACCGGGGAGCTGTTTTTT.

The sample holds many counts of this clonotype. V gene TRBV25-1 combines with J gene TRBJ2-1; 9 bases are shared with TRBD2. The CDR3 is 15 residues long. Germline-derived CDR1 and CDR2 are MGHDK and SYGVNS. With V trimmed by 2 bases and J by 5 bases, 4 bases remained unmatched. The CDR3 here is CASSEVSSGNNEQFF. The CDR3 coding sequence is TGTGCCAGCAGTGAAGTTTCTAGCGGGAACAATGAGCAGTTCTTC.

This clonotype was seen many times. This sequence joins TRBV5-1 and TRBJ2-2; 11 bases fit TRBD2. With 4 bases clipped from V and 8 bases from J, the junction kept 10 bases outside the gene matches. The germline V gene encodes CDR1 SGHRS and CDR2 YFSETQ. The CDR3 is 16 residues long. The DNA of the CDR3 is TGCGCCAGCAGCCCTCCGGGACTAGCGGACAGAGGGGAGCTGTTTTTT. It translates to CASSPPGLADRGELFF.

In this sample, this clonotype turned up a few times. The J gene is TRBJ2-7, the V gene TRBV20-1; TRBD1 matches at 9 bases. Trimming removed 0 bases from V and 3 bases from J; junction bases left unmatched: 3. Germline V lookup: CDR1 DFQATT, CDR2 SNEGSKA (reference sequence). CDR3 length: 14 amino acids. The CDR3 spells CSARDPGQGYEQYF. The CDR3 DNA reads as TGCAGTGCTAGAGACCCGGGACAGGGCTACGAGCAGTACTTC.

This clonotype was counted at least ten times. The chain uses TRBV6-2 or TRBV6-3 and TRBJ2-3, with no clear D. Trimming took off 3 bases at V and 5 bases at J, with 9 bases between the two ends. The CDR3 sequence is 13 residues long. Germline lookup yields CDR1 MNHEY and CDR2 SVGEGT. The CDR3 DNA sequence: TGTGCCAGCAGTTATGGAGTTAAAGATACGCAGTATTTT. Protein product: CASSYGVKDTQYF.

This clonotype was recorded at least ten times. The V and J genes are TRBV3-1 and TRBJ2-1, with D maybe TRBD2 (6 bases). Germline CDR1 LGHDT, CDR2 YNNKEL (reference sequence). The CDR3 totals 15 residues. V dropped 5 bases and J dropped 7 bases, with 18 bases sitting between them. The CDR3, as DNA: TGTGCCAGCAGCGCCGGACACGGTGGAGGGAATGAGCAGTTCTTC. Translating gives CASSAGHGGGNEQFF.

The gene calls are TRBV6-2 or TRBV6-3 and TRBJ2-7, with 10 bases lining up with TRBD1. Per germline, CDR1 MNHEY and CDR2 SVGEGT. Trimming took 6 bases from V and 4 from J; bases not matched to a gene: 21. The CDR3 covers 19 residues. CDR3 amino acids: CASSPDRGRTSGSNYEQYF. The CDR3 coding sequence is TGTGCCAGCAGCCCAGACAGGGGGCGGACCAGCGGGAGTAATTACGAGCAGTACTTC.

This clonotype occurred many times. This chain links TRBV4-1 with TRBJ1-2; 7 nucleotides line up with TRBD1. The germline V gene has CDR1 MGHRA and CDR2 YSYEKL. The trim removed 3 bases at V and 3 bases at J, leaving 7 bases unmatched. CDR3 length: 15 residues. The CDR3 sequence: CASSHRQGLYYGYTF. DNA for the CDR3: TGCGCCAGCAGCCACCGACAGGGTCTGTACTATGGCTACACCTTC.

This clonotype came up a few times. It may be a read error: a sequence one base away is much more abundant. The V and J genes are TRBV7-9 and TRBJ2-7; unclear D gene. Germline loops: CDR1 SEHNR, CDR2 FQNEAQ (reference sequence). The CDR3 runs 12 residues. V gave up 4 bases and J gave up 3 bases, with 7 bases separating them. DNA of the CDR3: TGTGCCAGCAGCTCAGCCGGCTACGAGCAGTACTTC. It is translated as CASSSAGYEQYF.

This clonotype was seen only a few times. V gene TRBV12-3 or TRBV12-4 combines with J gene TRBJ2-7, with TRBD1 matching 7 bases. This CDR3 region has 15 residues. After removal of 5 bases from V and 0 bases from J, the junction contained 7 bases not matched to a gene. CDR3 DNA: TGTGCCAGCAGTCTCCAGGGGGTTAGCTCCTACGAGCAGTACTTC. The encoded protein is CASSLQGVSSYEQYF.

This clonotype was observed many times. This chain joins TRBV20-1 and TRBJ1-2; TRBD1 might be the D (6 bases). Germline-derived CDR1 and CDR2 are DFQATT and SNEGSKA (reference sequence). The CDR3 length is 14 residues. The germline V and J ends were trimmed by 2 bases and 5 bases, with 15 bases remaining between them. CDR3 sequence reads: CSARKGTIEYGYTF. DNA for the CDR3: TGCAGTGCTAGAAAAGGGACAATAGAATATGGCTACACCTTC.

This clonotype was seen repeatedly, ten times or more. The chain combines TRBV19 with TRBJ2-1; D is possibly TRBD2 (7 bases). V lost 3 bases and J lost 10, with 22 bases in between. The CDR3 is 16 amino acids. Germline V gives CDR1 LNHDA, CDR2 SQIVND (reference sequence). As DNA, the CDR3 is TGTGCCAGTAGTATGGCGGGGGCGGGAGTCCGGGGGGAGCAGTTCTTC. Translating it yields CASSMAGAGVRGEQFF.

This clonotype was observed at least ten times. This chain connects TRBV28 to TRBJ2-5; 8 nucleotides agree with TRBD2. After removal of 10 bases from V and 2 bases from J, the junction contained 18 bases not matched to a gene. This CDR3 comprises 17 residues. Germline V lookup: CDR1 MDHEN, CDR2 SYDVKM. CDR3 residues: CATSPSLSGRDQETQYF. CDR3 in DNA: TGTGCCACCTCCCCCTCTCTTTCCGGGAGGGATCAAGAGACCCAGTACTTC.

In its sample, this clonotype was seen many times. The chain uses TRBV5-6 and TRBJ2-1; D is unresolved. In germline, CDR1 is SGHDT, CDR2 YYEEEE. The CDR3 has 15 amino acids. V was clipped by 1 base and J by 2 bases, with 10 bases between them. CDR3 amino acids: CASSLWAGTYNEQFF. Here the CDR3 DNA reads TGTGCCAGCAGCTTGTGGGCAGGAACCTACAATGAGCAGTTCTTC.

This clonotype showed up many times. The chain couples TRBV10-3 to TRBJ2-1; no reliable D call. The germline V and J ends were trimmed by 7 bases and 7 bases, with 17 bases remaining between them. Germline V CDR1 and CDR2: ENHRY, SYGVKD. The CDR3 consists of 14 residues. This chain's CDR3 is CAITAKSVGNEQFF. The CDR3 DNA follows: TGTGCCATCACAGCAAAAAGCGTTGGTAATGAGCAGTTCTTC.